The source of this T cell receptor beta chain is a study of blood T cell repertoires in COVID-19. Looking at the study overall: Spain, Italy and the United States supplied samples that represented acute and convalescent COVID-19.

In Seattle, patients joined the study during active infection and were tracked longitudinally. The sample holds one count of this clone. Study processing details: Reference gene primer amplification yielded estimated nucleated cell counts. Produced via immunoSEQ multiplex PCR; TCRdb's table is partial and in-frame only. The V and J calls and clone size come from that table; D and trimming were worked out from the DNA. The data contain about 200,000 clones, around 83% of them singletons. Sequencing was performed on peripheral blood. This sequence originates from a woman in her 50s with COVID-19, enrolled during active disease.

For the CDR3, the DNA is TGTGCCAGTAGTATGGGGGGGAATTCACCCCTCCACTTT. This sequence encodes CASSMGGNSPLHF. The chain carries TRBV19 and TRBJ1-6, with a weak D call TRBD1 (5 bases). This CDR3 is built from 13 residues. Deletions cut 3 bases from V and 7 bases from J, with 7 bases between. Germline CDR1 reads LNHDA; CDR2 reads SQIVND (reference sequence).